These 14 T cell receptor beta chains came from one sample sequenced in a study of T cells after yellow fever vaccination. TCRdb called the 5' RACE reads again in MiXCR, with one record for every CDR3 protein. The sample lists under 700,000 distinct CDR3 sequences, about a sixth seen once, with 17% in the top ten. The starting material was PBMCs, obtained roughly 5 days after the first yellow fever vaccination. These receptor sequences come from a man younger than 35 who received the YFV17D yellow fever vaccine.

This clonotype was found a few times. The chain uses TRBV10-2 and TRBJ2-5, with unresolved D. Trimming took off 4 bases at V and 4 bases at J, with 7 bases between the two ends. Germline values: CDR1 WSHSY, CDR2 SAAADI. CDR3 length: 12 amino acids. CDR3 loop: CASSVSGETQYF. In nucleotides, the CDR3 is TGCGCCAGCAGTGTTTCCGGAGAGACCCAGTACTTC.

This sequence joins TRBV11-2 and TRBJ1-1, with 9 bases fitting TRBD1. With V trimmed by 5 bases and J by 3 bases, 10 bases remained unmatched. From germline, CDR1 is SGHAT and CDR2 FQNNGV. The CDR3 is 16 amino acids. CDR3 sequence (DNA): TGTGCCAGCAGCCCCAGGCCCGGGACAGGGTACACTGAAGCTTTCTTT. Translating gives CASSPRPGTGYTEAFF.

CDR3 nucleotides: TGTGCCAGCGGGACAGGGGGTGGGCAGCCCCAGCATTTT. Translated: CASGTGGGQPQHF. This sequence joins TRBV28 and TRBJ1-5; 11 bases align to TRBD1. Per germline, CDR1 MDHEN and CDR2 SYDVKM. There are 13 residues in the CDR3. The trim removed 8 bases at V and 7 bases at J, leaving 4 bases unmatched.

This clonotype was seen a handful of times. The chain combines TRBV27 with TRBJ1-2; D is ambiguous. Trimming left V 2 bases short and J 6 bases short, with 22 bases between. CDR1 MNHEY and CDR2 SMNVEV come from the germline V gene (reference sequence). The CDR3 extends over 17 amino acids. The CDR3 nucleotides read TGTGCCAGCAGTTTAGGCCTTAATTGGGGAGGCCGAAATGGCTACACCTTC. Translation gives CASSLGLNWGGRNGYTF.

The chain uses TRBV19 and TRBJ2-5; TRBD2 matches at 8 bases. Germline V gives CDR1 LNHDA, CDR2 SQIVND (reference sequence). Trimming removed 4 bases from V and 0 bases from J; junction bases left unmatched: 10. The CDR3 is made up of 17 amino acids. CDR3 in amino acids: CASSTHGERGYQETQYF. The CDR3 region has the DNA TGTGCCAGTAGTACCCACGGTGAGCGGGGGTACCAAGAGACCCAGTACTTC.

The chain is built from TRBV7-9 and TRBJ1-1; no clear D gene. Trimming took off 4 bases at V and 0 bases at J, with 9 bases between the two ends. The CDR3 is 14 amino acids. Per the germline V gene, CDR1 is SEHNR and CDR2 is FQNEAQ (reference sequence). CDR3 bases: TGTGCCAGCAGCTCGAGGACTTTGAACACTGAAGCTTTCTTT. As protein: CASSSRTLNTEAFF.

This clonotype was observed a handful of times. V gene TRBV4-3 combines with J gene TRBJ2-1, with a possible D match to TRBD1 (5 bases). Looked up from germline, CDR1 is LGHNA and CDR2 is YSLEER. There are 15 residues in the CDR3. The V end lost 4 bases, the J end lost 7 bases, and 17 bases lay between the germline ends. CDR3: CASSLGPKGSNEQFF. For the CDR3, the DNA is TGCGCCAGCAGCCTTGGCCCGAAGGGGTCAAATGAGCAGTTCTTC.

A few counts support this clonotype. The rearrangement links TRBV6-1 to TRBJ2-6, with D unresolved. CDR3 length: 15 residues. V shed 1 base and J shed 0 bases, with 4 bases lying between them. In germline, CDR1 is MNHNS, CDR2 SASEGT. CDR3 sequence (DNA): TGTGCCAGCAGTGAAGGAATCTCTGGGGCCAACGTCCTGACTTTC. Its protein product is CASSEGISGANVLTF.

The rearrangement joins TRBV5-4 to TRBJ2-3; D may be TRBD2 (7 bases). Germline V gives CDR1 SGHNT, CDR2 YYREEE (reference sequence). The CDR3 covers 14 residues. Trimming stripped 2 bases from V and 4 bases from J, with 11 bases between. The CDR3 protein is CASSFTGGSDTQYF. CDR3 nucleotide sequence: TGTGCCAGCAGCTTCACGGGGGGCTCAGATACGCAGTATTTT.

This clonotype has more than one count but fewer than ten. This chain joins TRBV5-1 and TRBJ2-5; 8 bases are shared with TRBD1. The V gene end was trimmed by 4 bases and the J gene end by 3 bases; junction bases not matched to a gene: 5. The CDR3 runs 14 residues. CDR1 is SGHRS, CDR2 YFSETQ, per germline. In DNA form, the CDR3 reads TGCGCCAGCAGCCAGGGGGCAACGGAAGAGACCCAGTACTTC. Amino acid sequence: CASSQGATEETQYF.

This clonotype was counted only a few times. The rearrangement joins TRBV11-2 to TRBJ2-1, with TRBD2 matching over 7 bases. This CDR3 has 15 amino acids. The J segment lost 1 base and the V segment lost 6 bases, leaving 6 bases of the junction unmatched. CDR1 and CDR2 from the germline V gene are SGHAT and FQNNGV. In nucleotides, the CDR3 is TGTGCCAGCAGGTTCACGGGGGGATCCTACAATGAGCAGTTCTTC. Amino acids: CASRFTGGSYNEQFF.

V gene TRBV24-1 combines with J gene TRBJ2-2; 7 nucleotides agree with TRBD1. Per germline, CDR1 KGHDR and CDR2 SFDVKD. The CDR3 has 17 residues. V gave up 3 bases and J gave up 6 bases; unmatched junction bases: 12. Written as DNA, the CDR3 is TGTGCCACCAGTGATCTGACAGGGTCCTCTTCACCCGGGGAGCTGTTTTTT. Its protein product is CATSDLTGSSSPGELFF.

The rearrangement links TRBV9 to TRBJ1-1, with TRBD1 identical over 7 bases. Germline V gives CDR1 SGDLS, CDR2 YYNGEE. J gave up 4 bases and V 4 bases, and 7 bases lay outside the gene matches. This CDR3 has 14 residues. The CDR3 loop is CASSPRQGPTEAFF. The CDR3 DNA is TGTGCCAGCAGCCCACGACAGGGTCCCACTGAAGCTTTCTTT.

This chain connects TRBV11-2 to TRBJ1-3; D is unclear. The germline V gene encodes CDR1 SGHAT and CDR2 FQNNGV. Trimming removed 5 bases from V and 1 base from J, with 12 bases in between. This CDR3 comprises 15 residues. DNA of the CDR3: TGTGCCAGCAGCCAGAGGCCGGTTTCTGGAAACACCATATATTTT. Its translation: CASSQRPVSGNTIYF.